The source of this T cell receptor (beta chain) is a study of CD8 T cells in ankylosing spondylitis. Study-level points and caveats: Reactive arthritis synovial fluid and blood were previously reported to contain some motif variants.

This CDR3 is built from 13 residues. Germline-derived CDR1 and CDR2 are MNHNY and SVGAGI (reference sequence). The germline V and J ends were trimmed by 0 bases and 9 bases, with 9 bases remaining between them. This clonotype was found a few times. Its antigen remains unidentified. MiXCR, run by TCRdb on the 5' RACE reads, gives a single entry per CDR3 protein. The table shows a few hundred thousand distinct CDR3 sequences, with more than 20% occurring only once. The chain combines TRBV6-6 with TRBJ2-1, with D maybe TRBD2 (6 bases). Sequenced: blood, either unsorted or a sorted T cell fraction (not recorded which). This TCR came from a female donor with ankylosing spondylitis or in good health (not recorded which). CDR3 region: CASSYSGGGEQFF. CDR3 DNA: TGTGCCAGCAGTTACTCCGGGGGTGGTGAGCAGTTCTTC.